The source of this T cell receptor (beta chain) is a study of T cells in Graves' hyperthyroidism and ophthalmopathy. The wider study: Peripheral blood was drawn at first diagnosis, prior to all treatment.

V was pared by 4 bases and J by 0 bases, with 9 bases between. This CDR3 spans 15 amino acids. The definition of stable Graves' hyperthyroidism was no ophthalmopathy progression within 18 months. Each patient was aged 18 to 65 and had newly diagnosed hyperthyroidism of under 2 months' duration. This clonotype was detected only a few times. Its antigen is undetermined. The TCR beta CDR3 regions underwent amplification using RNA transcripts as the source. A set of HTBI primers served as the primers for a first-round RT-PCR of the TCR CDR3. Each CDR3 protein gets one entry after TCRdb re-called the multiplex PCR reads with MiXCR. The sample holds about 360,000 distinct CDR3 sequences, less than 15% seen once. Broader study findings: Ophthalmopathy and stable hyperthyroidism were told apart by a 13 V-J model.

Sequenced input: blood. This TCR came from a young woman with Graves' hyperthyroidism. The rearrangement uses TRBV12-3 or TRBV12-4 and TRBJ2-2; D ambiguous. The CDR3 loop is CASSSRGSNTGELFF. The CDR3 nucleotides read TGTGCCAGCAGTTCGAGAGGTTCGAACACCGGGGAGCTGTTTTTT.